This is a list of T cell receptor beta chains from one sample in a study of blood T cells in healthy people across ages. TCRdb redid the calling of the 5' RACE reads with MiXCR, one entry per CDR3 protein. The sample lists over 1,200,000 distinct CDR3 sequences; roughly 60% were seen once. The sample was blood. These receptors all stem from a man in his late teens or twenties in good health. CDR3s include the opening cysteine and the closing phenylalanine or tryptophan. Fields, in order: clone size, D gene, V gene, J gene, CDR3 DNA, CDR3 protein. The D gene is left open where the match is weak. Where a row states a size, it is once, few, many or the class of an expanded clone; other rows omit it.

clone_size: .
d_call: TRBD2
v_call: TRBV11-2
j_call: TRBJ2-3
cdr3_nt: TGTGCCAGCAGCACTCCCGTAGGGCGGGAGGTACCCCCTTTAGGCACAGATACGCAGTATTTT
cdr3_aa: CASSTPVGREVPPLGTDTQYF

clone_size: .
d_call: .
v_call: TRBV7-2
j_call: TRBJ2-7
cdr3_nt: TGTGCCAGCAGCTTAGAGAGCCAGCTCACCTACGAGCAGTACTTC
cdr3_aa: CASSLESQLTYEQYF

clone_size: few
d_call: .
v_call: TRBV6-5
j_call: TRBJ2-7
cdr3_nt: TGTGCCAGCAGTCTAATAGCCGCCTCCTACGAGCAGTACTTC
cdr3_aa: CASSLIAASYEQYF

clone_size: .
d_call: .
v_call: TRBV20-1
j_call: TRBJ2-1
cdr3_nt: TGCAGTGCTAGAGAAAGTGGCGGACGGACAAACTACAATGAGCAGTTCTTC
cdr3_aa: CSARESGGRTNYNEQFF

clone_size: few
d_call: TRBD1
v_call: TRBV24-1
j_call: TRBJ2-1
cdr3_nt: TGTGCCACCAGTGATCCCCGACAGGGCTACAATGAGCAGTTCTTC
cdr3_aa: CATSDPRQGYNEQFF

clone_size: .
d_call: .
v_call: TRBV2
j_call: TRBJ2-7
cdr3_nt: TGTGCCAGCAGCGACTGGACGGGAAACTACGAGCAGTACTTC
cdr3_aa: CASSDWTGNYEQYF

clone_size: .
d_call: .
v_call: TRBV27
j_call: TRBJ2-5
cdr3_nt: TGTGCCAGCAGTCCACTCGGGAGCGCCGAAGAAGAGACCCAGTACTTC
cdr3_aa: CASSPLGSAEEETQYF

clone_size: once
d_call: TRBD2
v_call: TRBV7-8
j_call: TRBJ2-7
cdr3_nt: TGTGCCAGCAGACAGATCGGGGGGGCCGAGCAGTACTTC
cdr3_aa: CASRQIGGAEQYF

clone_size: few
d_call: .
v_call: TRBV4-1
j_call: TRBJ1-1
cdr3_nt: TGCGCCAGCGGGGCCCCGGCTTTCTTT
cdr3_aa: CASGAPAFF

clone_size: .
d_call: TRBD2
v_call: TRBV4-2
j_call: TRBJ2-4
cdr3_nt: TGTGCCAGCAGCCCGAGGGGCGGGGGGTCCAAAAACATTCAGTACTTC
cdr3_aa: CASSPRGGGSKNIQYF

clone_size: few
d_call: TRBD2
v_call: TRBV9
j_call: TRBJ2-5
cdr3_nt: TGTGCCAGCAGTAAACGGGGGGTCGGAGAGACCCAGTACTTC
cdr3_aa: CASSKRGVGETQYF

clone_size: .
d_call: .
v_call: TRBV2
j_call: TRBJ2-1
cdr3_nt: TGTGCCAGCAGTGATACGGGGTTCGGCGTTGAGCAGTTCTTC
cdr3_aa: CASSDTGFGVEQFF

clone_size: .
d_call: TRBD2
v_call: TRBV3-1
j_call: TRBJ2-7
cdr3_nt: TGTGCCAGCAGCCAAGGTAGCGGGAGAAACGAGCAGTACTTC
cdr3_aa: CASSQGSGRNEQYF

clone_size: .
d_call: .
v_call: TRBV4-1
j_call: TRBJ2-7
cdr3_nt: TGCGCCAGCAGCCTAACCGGGCCGATCGACTACGAGCAGTACTTC
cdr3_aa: CASSLTGPIDYEQYF

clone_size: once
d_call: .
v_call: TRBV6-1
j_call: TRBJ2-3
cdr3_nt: TGTGCCAGCAGTGAACTGCAGGGTGAAGATACGCAGTATTTT
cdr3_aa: CASSELQGEDTQYF

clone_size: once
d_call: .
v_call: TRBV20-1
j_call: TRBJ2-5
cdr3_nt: TGCAGTGCTAGACCATGGACAGAAGAGACCCAGTACTTC
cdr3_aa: CSARPWTEETQYF

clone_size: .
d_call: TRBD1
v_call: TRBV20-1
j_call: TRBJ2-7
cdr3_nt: TGCAGTGCTAGAGCCGGGACAGGTCGGTACGAGCAGTACTTC
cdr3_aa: CSARAGTGRYEQYF

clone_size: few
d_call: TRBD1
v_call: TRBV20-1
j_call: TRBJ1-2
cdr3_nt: TGCAGTGCTGGCCAGGGACAGGGCATTAACTATGGCTACACCTTC
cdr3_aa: CSAGQGQGINYGYTF

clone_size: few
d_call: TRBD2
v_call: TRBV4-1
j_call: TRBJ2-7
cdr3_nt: TGCGCCAGCAGCCAACATACTAGCGGGGGCTACGAGCAGTACTTC
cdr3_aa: CASSQHTSGGYEQYF

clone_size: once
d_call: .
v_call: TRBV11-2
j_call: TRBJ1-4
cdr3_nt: TGTGCCAGCAGCTTAGATCTAGGCGATGAAAAACTGTTTTTT
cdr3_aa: CASSLDLGDEKLFF

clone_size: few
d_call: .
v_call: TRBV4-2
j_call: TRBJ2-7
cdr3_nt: TGTGCCAGCAGCCAAGTTAAGGGATCAGGGTCCTACGAGCAGTACTTC
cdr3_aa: CASSQVKGSGSYEQYF

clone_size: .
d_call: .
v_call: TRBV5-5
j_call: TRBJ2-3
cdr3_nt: TGTGCCAGCAGCTTCCGCAGGGATTTGACAGATACGCAGTATTTT
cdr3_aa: CASSFRRDLTDTQYF

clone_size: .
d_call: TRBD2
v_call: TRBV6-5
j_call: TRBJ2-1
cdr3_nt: TGTGCCAGCAGGGATAGCGGGGGCTCCTACAATGAGCAGTTCTTC
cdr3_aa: CASRDSGGSYNEQFF

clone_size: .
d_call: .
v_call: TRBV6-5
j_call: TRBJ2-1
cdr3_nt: TGTGCCAGCAGGATTCTTAGTCCCTCCAATGAGCAGTTCTTC
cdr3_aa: CASRILSPSNEQFF

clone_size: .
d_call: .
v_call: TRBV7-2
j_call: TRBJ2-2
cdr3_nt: TGTGCCAGCAGCTTAGCGGGACTCCAGTCTGTGGAGCTGTTTTTT
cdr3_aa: CASSLAGLQSVELFF